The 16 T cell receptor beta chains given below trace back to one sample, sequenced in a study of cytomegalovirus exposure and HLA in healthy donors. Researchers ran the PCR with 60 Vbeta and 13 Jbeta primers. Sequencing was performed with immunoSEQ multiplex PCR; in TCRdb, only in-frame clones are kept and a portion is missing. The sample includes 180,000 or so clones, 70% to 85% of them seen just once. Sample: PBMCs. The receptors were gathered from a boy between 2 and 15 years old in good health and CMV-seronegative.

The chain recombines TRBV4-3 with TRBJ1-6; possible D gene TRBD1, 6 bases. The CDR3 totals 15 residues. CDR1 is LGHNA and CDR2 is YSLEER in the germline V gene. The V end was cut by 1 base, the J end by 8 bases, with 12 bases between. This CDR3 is CASSQVAGVDSPLHF. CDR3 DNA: TGCGCCAGCAGCCAAGTCGCAGGGGTGGATTCACCCCTCCACTTT.

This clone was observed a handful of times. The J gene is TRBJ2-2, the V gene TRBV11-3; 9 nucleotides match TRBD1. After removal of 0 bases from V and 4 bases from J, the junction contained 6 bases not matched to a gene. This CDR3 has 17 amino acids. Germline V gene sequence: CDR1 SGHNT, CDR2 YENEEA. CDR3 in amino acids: CASSLDYGTGITGELFF. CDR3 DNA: TGTGCCAGCAGCTTAGATTACGGGACAGGGATCACCGGGGAGCTGTTTTTT.

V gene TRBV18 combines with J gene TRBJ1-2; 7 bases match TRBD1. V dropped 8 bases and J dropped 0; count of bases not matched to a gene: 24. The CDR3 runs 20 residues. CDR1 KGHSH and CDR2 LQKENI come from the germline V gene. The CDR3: CASTYPLYSGQVATNYGYTF. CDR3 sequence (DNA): TGTGCCAGCACTTATCCGTTATATTCAGGACAGGTCGCCACTAACTATGGCTACACCTTC.

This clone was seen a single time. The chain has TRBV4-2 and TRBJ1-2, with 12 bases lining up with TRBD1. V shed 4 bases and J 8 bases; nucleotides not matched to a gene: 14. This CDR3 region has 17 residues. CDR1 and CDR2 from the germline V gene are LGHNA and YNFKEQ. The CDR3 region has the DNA TGTGCCAGCAGCCTTACTCGCCAGGGGACAGGGGGCGAAGGCTACACCTTC. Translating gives CASSLTRQGTGGEGYTF.

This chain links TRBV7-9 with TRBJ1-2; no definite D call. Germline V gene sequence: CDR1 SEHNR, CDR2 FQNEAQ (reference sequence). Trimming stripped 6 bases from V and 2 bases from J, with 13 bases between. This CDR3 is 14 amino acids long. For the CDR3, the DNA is TGTGCCAGCAGGGGAACGGGGAACAACTATGGCTACACCTTC. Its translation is CASRGTGNNYGYTF.

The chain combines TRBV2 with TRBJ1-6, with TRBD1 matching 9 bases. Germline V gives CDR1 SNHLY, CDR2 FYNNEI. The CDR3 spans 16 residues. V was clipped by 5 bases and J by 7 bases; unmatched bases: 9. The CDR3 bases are TGTGCCAGCAGTCTCGGTATGGGACAGGGAAATTCACCCCTCCACTTT. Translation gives CASSLGMGQGNSPLHF.

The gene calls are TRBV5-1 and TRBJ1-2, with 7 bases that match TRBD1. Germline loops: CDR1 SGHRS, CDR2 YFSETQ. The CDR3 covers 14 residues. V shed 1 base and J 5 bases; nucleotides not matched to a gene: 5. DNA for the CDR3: TGCGCCAGCAGCTTGCGACAGGGAGCGTATGGCTACACCTTC. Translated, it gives CASSLRQGAYGYTF.

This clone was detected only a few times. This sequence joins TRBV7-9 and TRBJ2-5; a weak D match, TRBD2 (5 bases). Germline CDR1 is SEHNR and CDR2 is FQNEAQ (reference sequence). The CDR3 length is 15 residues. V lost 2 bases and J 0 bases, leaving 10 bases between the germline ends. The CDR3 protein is CASSLTGSDQETQYF. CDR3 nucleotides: TGTGCCAGCAGCTTAACGGGTAGCGACCAAGAGACCCAGTACTTC.

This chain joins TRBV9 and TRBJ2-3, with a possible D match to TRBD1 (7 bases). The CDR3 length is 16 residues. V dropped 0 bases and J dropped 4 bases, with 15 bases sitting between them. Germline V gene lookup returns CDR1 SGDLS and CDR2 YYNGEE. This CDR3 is CASSVAVGGGADTQYF. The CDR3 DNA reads TGTGCCAGCAGCGTAGCCGTAGGGGGCGGGGCAGATACGCAGTATTTT.

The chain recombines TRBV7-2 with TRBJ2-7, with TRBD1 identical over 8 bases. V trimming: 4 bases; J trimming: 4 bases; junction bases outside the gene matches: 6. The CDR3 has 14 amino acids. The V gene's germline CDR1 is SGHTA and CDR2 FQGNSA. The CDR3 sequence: CASSSPGQVYEQYF. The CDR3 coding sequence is TGTGCCAGCAGCTCCCCGGGACAGGTGTACGAGCAGTACTTC.

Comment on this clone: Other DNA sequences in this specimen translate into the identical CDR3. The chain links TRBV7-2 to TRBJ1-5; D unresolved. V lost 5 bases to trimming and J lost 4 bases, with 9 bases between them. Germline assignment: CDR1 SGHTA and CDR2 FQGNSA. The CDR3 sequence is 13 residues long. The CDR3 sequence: CASSLRGNQPQHF. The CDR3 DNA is TGTGCCAGCAGCCTGAGAGGAAATCAGCCCCAGCATTTT.

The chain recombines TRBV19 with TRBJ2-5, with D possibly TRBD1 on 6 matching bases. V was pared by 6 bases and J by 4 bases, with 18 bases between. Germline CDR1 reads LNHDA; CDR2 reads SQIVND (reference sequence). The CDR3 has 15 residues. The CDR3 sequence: CASRLGPGHRETQYF. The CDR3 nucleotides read TGTGCCAGTAGATTAGGCCCGGGACATCGAGAGACCCAGTACTTC.

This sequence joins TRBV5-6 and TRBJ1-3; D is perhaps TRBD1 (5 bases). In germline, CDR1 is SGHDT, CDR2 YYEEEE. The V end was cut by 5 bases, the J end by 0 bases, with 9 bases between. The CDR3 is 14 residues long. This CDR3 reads CASSGHHSGNTIYF. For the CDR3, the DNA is TGTGCCAGCAGTGGACATCACTCTGGAAACACCATATATTTT.

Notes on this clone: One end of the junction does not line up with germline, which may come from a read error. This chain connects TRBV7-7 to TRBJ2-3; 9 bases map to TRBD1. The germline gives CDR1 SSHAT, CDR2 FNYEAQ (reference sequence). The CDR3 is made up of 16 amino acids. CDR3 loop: CASSLGGDRGADTQYF. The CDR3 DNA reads TGTGCTAGCAGCTTAGGAGGCGACAGGGGGGCAGATACGCAGTATTTT.

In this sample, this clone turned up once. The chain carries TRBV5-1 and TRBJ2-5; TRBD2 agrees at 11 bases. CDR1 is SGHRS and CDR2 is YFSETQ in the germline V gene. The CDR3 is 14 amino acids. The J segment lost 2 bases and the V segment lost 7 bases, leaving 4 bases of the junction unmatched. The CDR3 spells CASGTSGPQETQYF. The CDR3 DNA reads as TGCGCCAGCGGGACTAGCGGACCTCAAGAGACCCAGTACTTC.

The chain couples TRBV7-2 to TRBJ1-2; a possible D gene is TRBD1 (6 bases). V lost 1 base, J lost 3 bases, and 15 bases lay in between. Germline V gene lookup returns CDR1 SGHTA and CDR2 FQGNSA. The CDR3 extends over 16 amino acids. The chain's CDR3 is CASSLGLRGGHYGYTF. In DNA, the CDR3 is TGTGCCAGCAGCTTAGGGTTACGGGGGGGGCACTATGGCTACACCTTC.